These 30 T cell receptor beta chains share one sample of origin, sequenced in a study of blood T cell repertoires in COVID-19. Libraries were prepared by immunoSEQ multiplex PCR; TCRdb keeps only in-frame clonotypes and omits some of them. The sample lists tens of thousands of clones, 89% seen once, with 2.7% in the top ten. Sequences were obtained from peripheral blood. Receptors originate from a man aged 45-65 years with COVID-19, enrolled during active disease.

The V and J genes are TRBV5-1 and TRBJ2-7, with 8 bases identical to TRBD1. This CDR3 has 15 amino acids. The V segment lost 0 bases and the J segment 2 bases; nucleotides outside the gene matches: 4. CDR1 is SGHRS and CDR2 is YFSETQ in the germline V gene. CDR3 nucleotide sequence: TGCGCCAGCAGCTTGGGCGAACAGGGGGCCTACGAGCAGTACTTC. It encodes CASSLGEQGAYEQYF.

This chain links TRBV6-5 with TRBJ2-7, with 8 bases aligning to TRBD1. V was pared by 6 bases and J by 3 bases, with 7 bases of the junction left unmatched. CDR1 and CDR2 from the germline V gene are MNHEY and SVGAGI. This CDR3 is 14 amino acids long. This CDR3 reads CASRKLDRGYEQYF. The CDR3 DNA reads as TGTGCCAGCAGAAAACTAGACAGGGGCTACGAGCAGTACTTC.

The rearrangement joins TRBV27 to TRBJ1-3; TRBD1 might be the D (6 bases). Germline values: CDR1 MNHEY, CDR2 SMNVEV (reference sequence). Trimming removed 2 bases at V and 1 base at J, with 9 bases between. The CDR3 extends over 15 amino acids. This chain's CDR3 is CASSLEGVSGNTIYF. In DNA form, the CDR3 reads TGTGCCAGCAGTTTAGAGGGGGTTTCTGGAAACACCATATATTTT.

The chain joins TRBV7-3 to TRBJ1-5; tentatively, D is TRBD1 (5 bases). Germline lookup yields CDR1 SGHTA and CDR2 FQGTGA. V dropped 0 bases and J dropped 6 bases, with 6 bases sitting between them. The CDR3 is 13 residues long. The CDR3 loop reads CASSLTGGQPQHF. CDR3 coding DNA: TGTGCCAGCAGCTTAACGGGGGGTCAGCCCCAGCATTTT.

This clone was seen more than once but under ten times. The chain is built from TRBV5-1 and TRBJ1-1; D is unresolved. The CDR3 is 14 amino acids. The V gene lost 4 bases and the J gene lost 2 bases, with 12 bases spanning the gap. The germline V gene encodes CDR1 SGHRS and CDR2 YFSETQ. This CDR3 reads CASSRYTDNTEAFF. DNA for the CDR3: TGCGCCAGCAGCCGCTACACAGATAACACTGAAGCTTTCTTT.

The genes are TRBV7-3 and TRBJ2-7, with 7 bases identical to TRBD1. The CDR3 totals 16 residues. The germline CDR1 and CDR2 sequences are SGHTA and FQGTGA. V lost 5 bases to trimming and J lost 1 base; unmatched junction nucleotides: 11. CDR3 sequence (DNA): TGTGCCAGCAGCCCCAACCGGGACAGAGGTTCCTACGAGCAGTACTTC. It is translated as CASSPNRDRGSYEQYF.

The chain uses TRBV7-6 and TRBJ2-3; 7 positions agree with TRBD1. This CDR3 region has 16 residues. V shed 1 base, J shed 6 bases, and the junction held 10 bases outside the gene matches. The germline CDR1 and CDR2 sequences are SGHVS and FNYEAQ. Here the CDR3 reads CASSLGPLQGSDTQYF. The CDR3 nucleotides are TGTGCCAGCAGCTTAGGGCCCCTACAGGGGTCGGATACGCAGTATTTT.

The CDR3 loop is CASSVMDRVGNTIYF. The CDR3 DNA is TGTGCCAGCAGCGTTATGGACAGGGTCGGAAACACCATATATTTT. This rearrangement joins TRBV9 to TRBJ1-3, with TRBD1 matching over 8 bases. Germline CDR1 SGDLS, CDR2 YYNGEE. The CDR3 runs 15 residues. After removal of 2 bases from V and 4 bases from J, the junction contained 5 bases not matched to a gene.

CDR3 residues: CASSLGPQLFF. The CDR3, as DNA: TGTGCCAGCAGCCTCGGTCCTCAACTGTTTTTT. This chain uses TRBV7-6 with TRBJ1-4, with D unclear. This CDR3 comprises 11 residues. V was shortened by 5 bases and J by 12 bases, with 10 bases between the two germline ends. From germline, CDR1 is SGHVS and CDR2 FNYEAQ.

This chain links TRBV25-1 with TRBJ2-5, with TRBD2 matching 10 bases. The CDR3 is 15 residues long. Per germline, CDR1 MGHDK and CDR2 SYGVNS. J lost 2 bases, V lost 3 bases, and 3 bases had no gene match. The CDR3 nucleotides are TGTGCCAGCAGTGACCGGACTAGCGGACAAGAGACCCAGTACTTC. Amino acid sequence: CASSDRTSGQETQYF. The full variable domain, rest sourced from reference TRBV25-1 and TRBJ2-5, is EADIYQTPRYLVIGTGKKITLECSQTMGHDKMYWYQQDPGMELHLIHYSYGVNSTEKGDLSSESTVSRIRTEHFPLTLESARPSHTSQYLCASSDRTSGQETQYFGPGTRLLVL.

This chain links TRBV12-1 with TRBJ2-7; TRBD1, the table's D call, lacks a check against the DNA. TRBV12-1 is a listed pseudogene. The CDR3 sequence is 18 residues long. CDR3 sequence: CASSTPSFRGQGPYEQYF. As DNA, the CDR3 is TGTGCCAGCAGCACACCCTCGTTCCGGGGACAGGGACCCTACGAGCAGTACTTC.

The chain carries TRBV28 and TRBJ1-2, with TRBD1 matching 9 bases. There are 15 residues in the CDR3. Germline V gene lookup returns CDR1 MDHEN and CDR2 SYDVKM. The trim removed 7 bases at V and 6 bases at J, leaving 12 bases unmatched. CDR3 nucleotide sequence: TGTGCCAGCACAAGTATAGGGACAGGGCAGGATGGCTACACCTTC. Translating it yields CASTSIGTGQDGYTF.

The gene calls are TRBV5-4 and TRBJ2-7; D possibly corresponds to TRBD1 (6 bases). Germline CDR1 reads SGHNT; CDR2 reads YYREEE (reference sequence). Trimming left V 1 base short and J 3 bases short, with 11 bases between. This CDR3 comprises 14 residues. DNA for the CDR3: TGTGCCAGCAGCTTGAACAGGGCCATCTACGAGCAGTACTTC. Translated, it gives CASSLNRAIYEQYF.

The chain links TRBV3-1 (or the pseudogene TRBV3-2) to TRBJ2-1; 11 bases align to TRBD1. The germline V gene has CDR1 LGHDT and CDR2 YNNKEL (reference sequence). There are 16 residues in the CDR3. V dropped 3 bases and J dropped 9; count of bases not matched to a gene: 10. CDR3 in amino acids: CASSHLSRTGGSEQFF. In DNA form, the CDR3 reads TGTGCCAGCAGCCACCTAAGCAGGACAGGGGGCAGTGAGCAGTTCTTC.

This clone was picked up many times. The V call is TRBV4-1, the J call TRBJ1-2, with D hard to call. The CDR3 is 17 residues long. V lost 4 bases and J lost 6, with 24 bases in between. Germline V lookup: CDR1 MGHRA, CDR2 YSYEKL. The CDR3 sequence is CASSPAHGEAALNGYTF. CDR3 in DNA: TGCGCCAGCAGCCCAGCCCATGGAGAGGCAGCCCTAAATGGCTACACCTTC.

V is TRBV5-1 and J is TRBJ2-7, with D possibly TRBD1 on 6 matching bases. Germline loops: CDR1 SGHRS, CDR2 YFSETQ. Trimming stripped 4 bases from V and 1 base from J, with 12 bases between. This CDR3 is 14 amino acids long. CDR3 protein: CASSLGQRSYEQYF. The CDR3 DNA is TGCGCCAGCAGCCTAGGACAGAGGTCCTACGAGCAGTACTTC.

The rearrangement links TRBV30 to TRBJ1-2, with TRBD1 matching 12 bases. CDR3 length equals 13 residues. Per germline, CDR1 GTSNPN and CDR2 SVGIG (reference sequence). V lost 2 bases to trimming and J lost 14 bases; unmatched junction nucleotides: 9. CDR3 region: CAWSPGTGGAETF. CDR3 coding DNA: TGTGCCTGGAGTCCCGGGACAGGGGGCGCAGAAACCTTC.

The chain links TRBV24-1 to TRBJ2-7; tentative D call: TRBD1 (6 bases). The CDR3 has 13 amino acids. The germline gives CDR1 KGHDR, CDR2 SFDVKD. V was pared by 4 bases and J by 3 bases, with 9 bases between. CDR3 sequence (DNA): TGTGCCACCAGTGACGCAGGGGACTACGAGCAGTACTTC. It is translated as CATSDAGDYEQYF.

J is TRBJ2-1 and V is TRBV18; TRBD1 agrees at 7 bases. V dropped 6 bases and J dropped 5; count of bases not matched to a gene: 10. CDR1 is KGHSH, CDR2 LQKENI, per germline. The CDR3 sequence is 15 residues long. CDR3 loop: CASSQRQGTDNEQFF. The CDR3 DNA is TGTGCCAGCTCCCAAAGACAGGGAACTGACAATGAGCAGTTCTTC.

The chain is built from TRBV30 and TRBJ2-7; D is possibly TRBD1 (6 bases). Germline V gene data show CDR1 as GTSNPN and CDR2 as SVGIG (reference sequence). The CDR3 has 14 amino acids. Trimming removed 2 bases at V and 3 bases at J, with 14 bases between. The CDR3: CAWSSKGVGYEQYF. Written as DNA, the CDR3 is TGTGCCTGGAGTTCTAAGGGGGTAGGCTACGAGCAGTACTTC.

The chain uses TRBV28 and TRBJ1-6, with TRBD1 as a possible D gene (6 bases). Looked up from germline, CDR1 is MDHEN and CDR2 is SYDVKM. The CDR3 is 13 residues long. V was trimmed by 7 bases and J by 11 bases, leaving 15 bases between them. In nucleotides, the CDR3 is TGTGCCAGCACCGAGGACAGTGTCGCACCCCTCCACTTT. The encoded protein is CASTEDSVAPLHF.

The CDR3 DNA follows: TGCGCCAGCACCGGGGGGGGGCAAGAGACCCAGTACTTC. This sequence encodes CASTGGGQETQYF. This chain joins TRBV5-1 and TRBJ2-5; 8 bases are shared with TRBD2. Germline V lookup: CDR1 SGHRS, CDR2 YFSETQ. The CDR3 spans 13 residues. Trimming cost V 6 bases and J 2 bases; bases outside gene matches: 3.

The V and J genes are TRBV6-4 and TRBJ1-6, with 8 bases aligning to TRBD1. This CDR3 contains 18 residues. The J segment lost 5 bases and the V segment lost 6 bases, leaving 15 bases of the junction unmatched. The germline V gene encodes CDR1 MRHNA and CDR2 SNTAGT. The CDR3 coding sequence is TGTGCCAGCAGGTTCCGGGACAGGCTAGAAAGGGATAATTCACCCCTCCACTTT. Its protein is CASRFRDRLERDNSPLHF.

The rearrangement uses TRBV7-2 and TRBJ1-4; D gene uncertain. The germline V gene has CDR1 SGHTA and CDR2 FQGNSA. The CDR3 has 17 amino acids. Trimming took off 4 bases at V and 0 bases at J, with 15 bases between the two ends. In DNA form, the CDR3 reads TGTGCCAGCAGCTCTAGGAACTCCTTTGCAACTAATGAAAAACTGTTTTTT. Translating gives CASSSRNSFATNEKLFF.

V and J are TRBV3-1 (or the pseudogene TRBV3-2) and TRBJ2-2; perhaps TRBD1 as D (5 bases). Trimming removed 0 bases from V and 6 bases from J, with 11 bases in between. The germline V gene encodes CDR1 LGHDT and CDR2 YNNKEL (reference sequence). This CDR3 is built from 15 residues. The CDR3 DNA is TGTGCCAGCAGCCAAGATCTTCAAGGGGCCGGGGAGCTGTTTTTT. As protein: CASSQDLQGAGELFF.

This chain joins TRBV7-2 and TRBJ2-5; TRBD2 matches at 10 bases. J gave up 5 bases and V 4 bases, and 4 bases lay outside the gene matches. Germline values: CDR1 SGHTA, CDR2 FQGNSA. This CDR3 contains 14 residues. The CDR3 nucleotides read TGTGCCAGCAGCTATAGCGGGGGGACTGAGACCCAGTACTTC. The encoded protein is CASSYSGGTETQYF.

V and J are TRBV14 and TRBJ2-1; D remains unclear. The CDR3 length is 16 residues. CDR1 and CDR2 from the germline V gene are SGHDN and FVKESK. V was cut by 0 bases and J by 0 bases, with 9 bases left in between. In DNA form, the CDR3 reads TGTGCCAGCAGCCAAGACGGCTGGAGCTCCTACAATGAGCAGTTCTTC. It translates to CASSQDGWSSYNEQFF.

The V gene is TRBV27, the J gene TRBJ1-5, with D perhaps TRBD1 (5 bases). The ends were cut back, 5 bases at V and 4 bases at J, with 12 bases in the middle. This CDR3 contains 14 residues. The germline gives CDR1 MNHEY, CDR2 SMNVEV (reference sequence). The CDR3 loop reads CASSMGGGNQPQHF. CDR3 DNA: TGTGCCAGCAGTATGGGGGGGGGTAATCAGCCCCAGCATTTT.

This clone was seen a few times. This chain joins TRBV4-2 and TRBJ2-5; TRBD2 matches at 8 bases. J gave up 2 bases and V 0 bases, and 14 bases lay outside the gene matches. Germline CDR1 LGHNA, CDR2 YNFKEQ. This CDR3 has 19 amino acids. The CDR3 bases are TGTGCCAGCAGCCAAGATCGGGGCCAGCCGGGACTAGTTCAAGAGACCCAGTACTTC. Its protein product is CASSQDRGQPGLVQETQYF.

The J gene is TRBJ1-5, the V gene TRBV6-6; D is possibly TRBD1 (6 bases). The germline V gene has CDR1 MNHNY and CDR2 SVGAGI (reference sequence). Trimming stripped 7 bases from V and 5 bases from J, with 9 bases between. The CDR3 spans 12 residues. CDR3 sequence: CASNRVDQPQHF. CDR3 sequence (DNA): TGTGCCAGCAACAGGGTAGATCAGCCCCAGCATTTT.